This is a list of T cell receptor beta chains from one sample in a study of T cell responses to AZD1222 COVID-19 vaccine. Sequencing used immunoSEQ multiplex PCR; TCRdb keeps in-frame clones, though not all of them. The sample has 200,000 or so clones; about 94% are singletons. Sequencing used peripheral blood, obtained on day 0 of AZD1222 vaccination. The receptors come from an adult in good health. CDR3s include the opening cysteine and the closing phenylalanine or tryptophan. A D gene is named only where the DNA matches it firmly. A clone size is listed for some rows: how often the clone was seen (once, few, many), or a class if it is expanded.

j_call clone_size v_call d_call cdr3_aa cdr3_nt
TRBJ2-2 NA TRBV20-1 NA CSASGSGSHTGELFF TGCAGTGCCAGTGGGTCGGGGTCTCACACCGGGGAGCTGTTTTTT
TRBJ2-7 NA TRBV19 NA CASSIRPHEQYF TGTGCCAGTAGTATCAGGCCACACGAGCAGTACTTC
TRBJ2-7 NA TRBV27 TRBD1 CASMGLTGNRGQYF TGTGCCAGCATGGGCCTGACAGGGAATAGGGGGCAGTACTTC
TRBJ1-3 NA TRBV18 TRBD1 CATSDRSSGNTIYF TGTGCCACCTCGGACAGGAGCTCTGGAAACACCATATATTTT
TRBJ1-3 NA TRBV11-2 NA CASSLGSVSGNTIYF TGTGCCAGCAGCTTAGGCTCCGTCTCTGGAAACACCATATATTTT
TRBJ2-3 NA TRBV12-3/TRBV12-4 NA CASSPPGVLYF TGTGCCAGCAGTCCCCCGGGCGTCCTTTATTTT
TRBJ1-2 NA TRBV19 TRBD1 CASSITTGGSNYGYTF TGTGCCAGTAGTATAACTACAGGGGGAAGTAATTATGGCTACACCTTC
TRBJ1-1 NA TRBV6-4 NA CASRHSVNTEAFF TGTGCCAGCAGACACTCAGTGAACACTGAAGCTTTCTTT
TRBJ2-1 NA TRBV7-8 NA CASSSLSMPKQFF TGTGCCAGCAGCTCCCTATCCATGCCCAAGCAGTTCTTC
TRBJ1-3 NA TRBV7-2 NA CASRPSGNTIYF TGTGCCAGCCGACCCTCTGGAAACACCATATATTTT
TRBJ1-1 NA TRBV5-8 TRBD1 CASSLGRGPGVTEAFF TGTGCCAGCAGCTTGGGCAGGGGGCCCGGGGTCACTGAAGCTTTCTTT
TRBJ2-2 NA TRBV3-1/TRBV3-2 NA CASSQWDGELFF TGTGCCAGCAGCCAATGGGACGGGGAGCTGTTTTTT
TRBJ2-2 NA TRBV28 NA CASRPNTGELFF TGTGCCAGCAGGCCCAACACCGGGGAGCTGTTTTTT
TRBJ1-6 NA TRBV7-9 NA CASSLESSNSPLHF TGTGCCAGCAGCTTAGAAAGCAGTAATTCACCCCTCCACTTT
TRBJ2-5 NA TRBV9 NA CASSVDPPGETQYF TGTGCCAGCAGCGTAGATCCCCCGGGGGAGACCCAGTACTTC
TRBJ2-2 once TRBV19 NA CASSQTRNTGELFF TGTGCCAGTAGCCAGACGAGGAACACCGGGGAGCTGTTTTTT